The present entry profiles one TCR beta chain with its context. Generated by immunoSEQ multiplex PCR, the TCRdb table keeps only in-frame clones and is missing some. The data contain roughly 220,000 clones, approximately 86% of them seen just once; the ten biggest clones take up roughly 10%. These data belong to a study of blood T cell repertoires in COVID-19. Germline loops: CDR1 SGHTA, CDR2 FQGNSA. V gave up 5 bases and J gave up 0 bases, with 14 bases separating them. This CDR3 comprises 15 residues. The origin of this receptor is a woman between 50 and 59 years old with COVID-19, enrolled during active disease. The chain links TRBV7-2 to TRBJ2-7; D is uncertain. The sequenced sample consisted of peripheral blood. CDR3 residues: CASSERAGYSYEQYF. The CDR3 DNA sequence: TGTGCCAGCAGCGAGCGAGCCGGTTACTCCTACGAGCAGTACTTC.